This T cell receptor beta chain was sequenced during a study of T cells in women clearing cervical HPV infection listed by TCRdb under 2018. Context from the whole study: Cases were roughly 23 women with histologically confirmed HPV16-related CIN3 or worse, including a couple of invasive cancers. Controls were more than 20 women whose single incident HPV16 infection cleared within 12 months without precancer or cancer developing. Since only a few of the women had HLA typing available, the possibility that HLA type was acting as a confounder could not be ruled out. Among cases, blood sampling came a median of roughly 150 days after lesion detection, with an interquartile range of roughly 85 to 200 days. In the parent cohort, 10,049 women aged 18 or older were enrolled in Guanacaste, Costa Rica, during 1993 to 1994 and then followed for less than 8 years. This exploratory proof-of-principle case-control study, nested within the Guanacaste HPV Natural History Study in Costa Rica, compared TCR repertoires among women with different cervical HPV16 outcomes. Case blood was taken at the visit when the lesion was first identified, whereas control blood was taken when infection was no longer detected. Cases had a median age of around 34 years compared with roughly 41 for controls, and baseline characteristics showed no significant differences between the groups. Cases and controls were matched on age within five years and on year of sample collection. Quality controls consisted of five blinded duplicates per group, for a total of about 60 samples made up of 50 participants and around ten replicates.

Regarding this clone: It lacks a known antigen. The sequenced fragment ends 3 residues before the CDR3 boundary, so the rest is inferred from the germline J gene.

CDR3 length: 12 amino acids, cysteine to phenylalanine. Sequencing covers 27 bases of the CDR3, shown here with the frame starting at base 1. The V end gives up 7 bases and the J end 6 bases, leaving 5 bases in the junction not matched to a gene. As encoded in the germline V gene, CDR1 is SGHTA while CDR2 is FQGNSA. Every participant had a single incident cervical HPV16 infection, and women with prevalent HPV16 infections were excluded. Cervical HPV DNA was detected by MY09/MY11 PCR, and genotyping was performed by dot-blot hybridization. Fifteen mL of heparinized blood was centrifuged, after which the buffy coat was aliquoted, frozen at -30 degrees C, and then stored at -80 degrees C. QIAGEN kits were used to extract genomic DNA from buffy coat specimens. The immunoSEQ assay used multiplex PCR to amplify TCR beta CDR3 regions from an average of about 1.1 ug of genomic DNA per sample. The assay corrected primer bias using a complete synthetic TCR repertoire to establish an amplification baseline. Amplicons were sequenced on the Illumina platform. The study's own analysis went as follows. Sequence errors were corrected by clustering with frequency ratios and a modified nearest-neighbor algorithm, and the sequences were then analyzed in the immunoSEQ Analyzer using IMGT gene definitions. At each rarefaction depth, TCR richness and evenness were averaged across 20 rarefaction repeats, and any sample with fewer sequences than the depth was left out. V, D and J gene relative abundances were compared between groups with Wilcoxon rank sum tests, applying FDR correction. An intraclass correlation of around 96% for TCR richness and an average of roughly 83% across 65 to 80 gene segments were obtained from the blinded duplicates. TCRdb re-hosts the immuneACCESS table, in-frame sequences only. Its copies lack some clones; in the studies checked, an unresolved V gene accounts for under half of them, and the cause for the rest is not known. V, J and clone size are those of that table, while D and trimming were read from the DNA. The sample's own table lists over 20,000 clones. The ten most abundant clones make up roughly 3.7% of the sample.

Points the paper makes about the study in general: Because of the cross-sectional design, the study could not determine whether the associations came before infection or resulted from infection, and neither effector/memory subsets nor HPV-specific T cells were isolated. Cases had lower TRBV6-7 relative abundance than controls (approximately 0.11% versus 0.16%; Bonferroni P = 0.0008). Because the number of T cells in each sample was unknown, differences in richness could reflect differing T-cell content rather than repertoire biology. Significantly higher TCR repertoire richness was observed in CIN3+ cases than in controls across sequencing depths, whereas no difference in evenness was found. By combining richness with V gene abundances, random forest classifiers separated cases from controls with an estimated AUC of roughly 0.8.

The receptor comes from a woman aged 18 to 75 with a cervical HPV16 infection that either progressed to CIN3+ or cleared (not recorded which). Sequences were obtained from blood buffy coat. The rearranged chain carries TRBV7-2 and TRBJ1-2; 7 middle bases align to TRBD1. The CDR3 bases that were read are TGTGCCAGCAACAGGGGAGCCCATGGC. It specifies CASNRGAHG. The full CDR3 reads CASNRGAHGYTF.